One TCR beta chain is described in this entry. Its antigen is still unknown. Regarding treatment: oral pan-JAK inhibitor, 5-10 mg twice daily. Both peripheral blood and punch biopsies of lesional scalp skin were obtained from patients who had alopecia areata. RNA was extracted and reverse transcribed into cDNA as the sequencing template. Profiling relied on immunoSEQ multiplex PCR, and the TCRdb table lists in-frame clones only, not all of them. The profile shows about 200,000 clones, more than 45% of them singletons. These data originate in a study of CD8+ T cells in alopecia areata. The study, taken as a whole, reports: Among patients, TCR sharing was less clear than in mice, a difference possibly due in part to HLA diversity in the patient population. Lesional scalp exceeded normal scalp in clonality, especially in alopecia totalis/universalis. Because of a solitary nonresponder, the connection of baseline CD8+ expansion to response stays uncertain.

Trimming stripped 4 bases from V and 5 bases from J, with 18 bases between. This CDR3 spans 15 amino acids. Germline V gene data show CDR1 as SGHRS and CDR2 as YFSETQ. The receptor was derived from a human donor with alopecia areata. This chain uses TRBV5-1 with TRBJ1-1; a possible D gene is TRBD1 (5 bases). The material sequenced was CD4+ T cells sorted from blood, taken at week 4, from a patient treated with tofacitinib. The CDR3 sequence: CASSPLPSQGTEAFF. CDR3 nucleotide sequence: TGCGCCAGCAGCCCACTACCGTCCCAGGGAACTGAAGCTTTCTTT.